One sample yielded the 13 T cell receptor beta chains listed below, sequenced in a study of blood T cell repertoires in COVID-19. Data came from immunoSEQ multiplex PCR; TCRdb stores just in-frame clones and leaves some out. In the table there are 300,000 to 400,000 clones, around 90% of which are singletons. The specimen was peripheral blood. These receptors were taken from a woman aged 30 to 39 with COVID-19, enrolled during active disease.

The gene calls are TRBV29-1 and TRBJ1-2; tentatively, D is TRBD1 (6 bases). V lost 6 bases to trimming and J lost 4 bases, with 21 bases between them. The CDR3 length is 15 residues. Germline V gene data show CDR1 as SQVTM and CDR2 as ANQGSEA. The CDR3 sequence is CSVFDRTKLSYGYTF. CDR3 coding DNA: TGCAGCGTATTCGACAGGACGAAGTTGAGCTATGGCTACACCTTC.

The chain employs TRBV7-9 and TRBJ2-7, with 15 bases lining up with TRBD2. This CDR3 comprises 14 residues. Germline-derived CDR1 and CDR2 are SEHNR and FQNEAQ (reference sequence). Trimming removed 3 bases from V and 7 bases from J; junction bases left unmatched: 1. The CDR3 reads CASSLGLAGGEQYF. CDR3 nucleotide sequence: TGTGCCAGCAGCTTGGGACTAGCGGGAGGTGAGCAGTACTTC.

This chain joins TRBV5-5 and TRBJ2-7, with D possibly TRBD2 on 6 matching bases. This CDR3 spans 14 amino acids. The ends were cut back, 2 bases at V and 9 bases at J, with 18 bases in the middle. Looked up from germline, CDR1 is SGHKS and CDR2 is YYEKEE (reference sequence). CDR3 residues: CASSLRDSPRGQYF. For the CDR3, the DNA is TGTGCCAGCAGCTTACGGGACTCCCCACGAGGGCAGTACTTC.

This clone showed up many times. The chain has TRBV24-1 and TRBJ1-1; D is perhaps TRBD1 (5 bases). Trimming removed 4 bases at V and 5 bases at J, with 10 bases between. The CDR3 totals 13 residues. Germline V gene data show CDR1 as KGHDR and CDR2 as SFDVKD. The CDR3: CATSDQGLTEAFF. Written as DNA, the CDR3 is TGTGCCACCAGTGACCAGGGTCTTACTGAAGCTTTCTTT.

This clone was recorded a few times. V is TRBV6-2 or TRBV6-3 and J is TRBJ2-5; possible D gene TRBD2, 6 bases. CDR1 and CDR2 from the germline V gene are MNHEY and SVGEGT. V shed 6 bases and J shed 4 bases, with 24 bases lying between them. This CDR3 has 17 amino acids. The CDR3 DNA reads TGTGCCAGCAGCCCTCCACAACGGGGGATAGGAGGAGAGACCCAGTACTTC. Translating it yields CASSPPQRGIGGETQYF.

In this sample, this clone turned up once. The J gene is TRBJ1-3, the V gene TRBV19; weak D call: TRBD1 (5 bases). The ends were cut back, 5 bases at V and 1 base at J, with 15 bases in the middle. The CDR3 length is 16 residues. Germline V CDR1 and CDR2: LNHDA, SQIVND (reference sequence). In nucleotides, the CDR3 is TGTGCCAGTAGTGCGCCGGGACTCCCTTCTGGAAACACCATATATTTT. Protein sequence: CASSAPGLPSGNTIYF. The variable domain in full, completed from reference TRBV19 and TRBJ1-3, reads DGGITQSPKYLFRKEGQNVTLSCEQNLNHDAMYWYRQDPGQGLRLIYYSQIVNDFQKGDIAEGYSVSREKKESFPLTVTSAQKNPTAFYLCASSAPGLPSGNTIYFGEGSWLTVV.

The rearrangement uses TRBV24-1 and TRBJ2-1; 9 bases are shared with TRBD2. Germline assignment: CDR1 KGHDR and CDR2 SFDVKD. CDR3 length equals 16 residues. The V gene end was trimmed by 5 bases and the J gene end by 6 bases; junction bases not matched to a gene: 10. The CDR3 DNA is TGTGCCACCAGTGCCTCTAGGAGCGGGAGGATCAATGAGCAGTTCTTC. Its protein product is CATSASRSGRINEQFF.

The CDR3 coding sequence is TGTGCAAGTCGCTCCCCTTTTGGCGAGGTTTGGGAGCAGTTCTTC. This codes for CASRSPFGEVWEQFF. This chain joins TRBV12-2 and TRBJ2-1; whether TRBD2, the table's D call, matches the DNA was not checked. TRBV12-2 is labeled a pseudogene. This CDR3 region has 15 residues.

V usage is TRBV5-1 and J usage is TRBJ2-3; D may be TRBD1 (6 bases). V dropped 4 bases and J dropped 0 bases, with 12 bases sitting between them. CDR3 size: 15 residues. Germline values: CDR1 SGHRS, CDR2 YFSETQ. CDR3 sequence reads: CASSPGTKSTDTQYF. DNA for the CDR3: TGCGCCAGCAGCCCAGGGACAAAAAGCACAGATACGCAGTATTTT.

This clone was seen only a few times. The genes are TRBV4-1 and TRBJ1-3; D not resolved. CDR1 is MGHRA, CDR2 YSYEKL, per germline. Trimming removed 0 bases at V and 0 bases at J, with 9 bases between. The CDR3 length is 16 residues. The CDR3 DNA is TGCGCCAGCAGCCAAGATTTTGTATCCTCTGGAAACACCATATATTTT. Translating it yields CASSQDFVSSGNTIYF.

The rearrangement joins TRBV6-5 to TRBJ1-1; 8 bases are shared with TRBD1. V shed 6 bases and J 11 bases; nucleotides not matched to a gene: 8. This CDR3 is 12 amino acids long. Germline V CDR1 and CDR2: MNHEY, SVGAGI. The CDR3 spells CASSRQGLGAFF. CDR3 sequence (DNA): TGTGCCAGCAGCCGACAGGGGCTTGGTGCTTTCTTT.

The V and J genes are TRBV9 and TRBJ2-7; D ambiguous. In germline, CDR1 is SGDLS, CDR2 YYNGEE. The V end lost 0 bases, the J end lost 3 bases, and 10 bases lay between the germline ends. The CDR3 is 14 amino acids. In DNA form, the CDR3 reads TGTGCCAGCAGCGTAGCTTCGGCTAGCTACGAGCAGTACTTC. Translated, it gives CASSVASASYEQYF. The full variable domain, its missing parts supplied by reference TRBV9 and TRBJ2-7, is DSGVTQTPKHLITATGQRVTLRCSPRSGDLSVYWYQQSLDQGLQFLIQYYNGEERAKGNILERFSAQQFPDLHSELNLSSLELGDSALYFCASSVASASYEQYFGPGTRLTVT.

The chain links TRBV5-5 to TRBJ1-1, with 7 nucleotides matching TRBD1. Germline CDR1 is SGHKS and CDR2 is YYEKEE (reference sequence). CDR3 length equals 13 residues. Germline trimming cut 4 bases from V and 4 bases from J; bases unmatched to any gene: 4. The CDR3 nucleotides are TGTGCCAGCAGCACCACAGGGGCCACTGAAGCTTTCTTT. Its protein is CASSTTGATEAFF.